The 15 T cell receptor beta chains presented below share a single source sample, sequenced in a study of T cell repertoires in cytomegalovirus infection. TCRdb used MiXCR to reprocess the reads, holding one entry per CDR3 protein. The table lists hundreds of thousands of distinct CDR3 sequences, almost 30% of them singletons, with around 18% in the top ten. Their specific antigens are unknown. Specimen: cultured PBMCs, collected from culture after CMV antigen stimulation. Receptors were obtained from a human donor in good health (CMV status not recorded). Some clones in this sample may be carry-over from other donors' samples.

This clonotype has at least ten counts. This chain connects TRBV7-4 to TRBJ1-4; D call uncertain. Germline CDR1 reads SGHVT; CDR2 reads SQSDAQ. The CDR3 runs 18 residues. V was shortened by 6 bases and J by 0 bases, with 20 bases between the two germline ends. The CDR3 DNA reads TGTGCCAGCAGTTTACTCCGGACGGTATCCTCAACTAATGAAAAACTGTTTTTT. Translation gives CASSLLRTVSSTNEKLFF.

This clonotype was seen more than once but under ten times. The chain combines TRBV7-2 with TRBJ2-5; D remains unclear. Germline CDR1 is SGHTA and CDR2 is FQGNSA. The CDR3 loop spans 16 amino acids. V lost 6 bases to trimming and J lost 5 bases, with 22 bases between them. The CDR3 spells CASSPGVSSHGETQYF. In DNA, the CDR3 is TGTGCCAGCAGTCCTGGGGTCTCCTCCCACGGCGAGACCCAGTACTTC.

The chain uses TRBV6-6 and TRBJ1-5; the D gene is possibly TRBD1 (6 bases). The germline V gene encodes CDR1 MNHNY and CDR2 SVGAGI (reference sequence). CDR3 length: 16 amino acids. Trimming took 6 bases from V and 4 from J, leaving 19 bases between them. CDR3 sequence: CASRDSPRTLNQPQHF. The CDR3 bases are TGTGCCAGCAGGGACAGCCCACGAACTCTAAATCAGCCCCAGCATTTT.

CDR3 sequence: CASSPRTGSYGYTF. In DNA, the CDR3 is TGTGCCAGCAGCCCCCGGACAGGCTCCTATGGCTACACCTTC. The J gene is TRBJ1-2, the V gene TRBV7-6; 7 bases map to TRBD1. Germline-derived CDR1 and CDR2 are SGHVS and FNYEAQ. The CDR3 consists of 14 residues. The ends lost 5 bases at V and 4 bases at J; junction bases unmatched: 7.

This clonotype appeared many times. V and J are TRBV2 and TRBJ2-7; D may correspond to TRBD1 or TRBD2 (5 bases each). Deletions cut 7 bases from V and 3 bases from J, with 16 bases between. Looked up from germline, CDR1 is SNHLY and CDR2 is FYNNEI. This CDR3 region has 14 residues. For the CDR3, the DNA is TGTGCCAGCAAAAGTGATCAGGGAGTCTACGAGCAGTACTTC. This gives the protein CASKSDQGVYEQYF.

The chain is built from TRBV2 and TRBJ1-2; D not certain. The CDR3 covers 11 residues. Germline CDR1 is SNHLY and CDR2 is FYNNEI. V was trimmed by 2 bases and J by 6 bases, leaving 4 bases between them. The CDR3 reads CASSELDGYTF. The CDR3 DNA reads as TGTGCCAGCAGTGAACTTGATGGCTACACCTTC.

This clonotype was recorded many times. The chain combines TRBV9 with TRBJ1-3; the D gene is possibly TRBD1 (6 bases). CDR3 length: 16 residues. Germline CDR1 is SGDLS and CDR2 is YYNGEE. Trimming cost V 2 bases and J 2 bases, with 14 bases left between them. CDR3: CASSVGQFGTGNTIYF. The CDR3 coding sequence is TGTGCCAGCAGCGTTGGACAGTTCGGAACTGGAAACACCATATATTTT.

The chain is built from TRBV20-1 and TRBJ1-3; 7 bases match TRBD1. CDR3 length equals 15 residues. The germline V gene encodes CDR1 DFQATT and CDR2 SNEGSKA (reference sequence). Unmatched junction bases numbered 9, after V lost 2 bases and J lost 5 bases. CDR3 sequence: CSARLGGTARNTIYF. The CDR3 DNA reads TGCAGTGCTAGATTAGGTGGGACAGCCAGAAACACCATATATTTT.

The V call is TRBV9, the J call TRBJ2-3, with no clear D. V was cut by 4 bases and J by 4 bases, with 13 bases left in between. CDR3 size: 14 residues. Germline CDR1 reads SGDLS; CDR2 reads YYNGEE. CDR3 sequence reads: CASSSSGASDTQYF. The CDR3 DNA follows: TGTGCCAGCAGCTCATCGGGTGCCTCAGATACGCAGTATTTT.

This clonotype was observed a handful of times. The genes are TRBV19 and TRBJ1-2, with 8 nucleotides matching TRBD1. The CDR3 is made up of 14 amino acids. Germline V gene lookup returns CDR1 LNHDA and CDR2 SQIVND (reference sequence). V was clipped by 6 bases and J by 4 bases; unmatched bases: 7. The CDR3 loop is CASSPDREFYGYTF. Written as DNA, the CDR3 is TGTGCCAGTAGCCCGGACAGGGAATTCTATGGCTACACCTTC.

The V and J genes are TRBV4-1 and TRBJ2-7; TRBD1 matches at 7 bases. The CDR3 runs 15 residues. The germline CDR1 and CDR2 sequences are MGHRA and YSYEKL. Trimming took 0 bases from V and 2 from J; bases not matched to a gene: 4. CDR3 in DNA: TGCGCCAGCAGCCAAGATCGGCAGGGGGCCTACGAGCAGTACTTC. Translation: CASSQDRQGAYEQYF.

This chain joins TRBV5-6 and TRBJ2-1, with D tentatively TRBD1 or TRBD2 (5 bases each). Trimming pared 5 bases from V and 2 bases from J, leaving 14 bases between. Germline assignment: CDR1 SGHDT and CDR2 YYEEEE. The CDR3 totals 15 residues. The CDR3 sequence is CASRDEGTPYNEQFF. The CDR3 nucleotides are TGTGCCAGCAGGGACGAAGGGACCCCCTACAATGAGCAGTTCTTC.

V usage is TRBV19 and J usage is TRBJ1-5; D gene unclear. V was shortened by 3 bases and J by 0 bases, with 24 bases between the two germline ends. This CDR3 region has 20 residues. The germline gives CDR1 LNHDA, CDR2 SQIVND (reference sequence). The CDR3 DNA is TGTGCCAGTAGTATCCTAGGGCGCACTGCATCCTTTCATAGCAATCAGCCCCAGCATTTT. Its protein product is CASSILGRTASFHSNQPQHF.

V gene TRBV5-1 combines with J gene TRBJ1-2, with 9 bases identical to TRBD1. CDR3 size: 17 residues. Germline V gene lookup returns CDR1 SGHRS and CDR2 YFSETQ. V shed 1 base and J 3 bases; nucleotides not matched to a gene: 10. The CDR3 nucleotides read TGCGCCAGCAGCTTGTTTTCCGGGACAGGGATTTACTATGGCTACACCTTC. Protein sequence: CASSLFSGTGIYYGYTF.

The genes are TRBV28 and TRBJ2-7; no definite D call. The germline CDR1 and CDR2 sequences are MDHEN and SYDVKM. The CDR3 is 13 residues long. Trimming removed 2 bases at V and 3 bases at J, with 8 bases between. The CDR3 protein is CASSLPGVYEQYF. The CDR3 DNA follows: TGTGCCAGCAGTTTACCAGGAGTCTACGAGCAGTACTTC. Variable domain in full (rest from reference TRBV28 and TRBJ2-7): DVKVTQSSRYLVKRTGEKVFLECVQDMDHENMFWYRQDPGLGLRLIYFSYDVKMKEKGDIPEGYSVSREKKERFSLILESASTNQTSMYLCASSLPGVYEQYFGPGTRLTVT.